This T cell receptor beta chain was recorded in a study of T cell responses to AZD1222 COVID-19 vaccine. The germline CDR1 and CDR2 sequences are MDHEN and SYDVKM. Between the trimmed V and J ends, which lost 3 bases and 4 bases, there was a span of 6 bases. CDR3 length: 13 residues. TCRdb's copy holds only in-frame clones and misses some; the assay was immunoSEQ multiplex PCR. The sample holds 95,000 to 100,000 clones, less than 90% seen once. The material sequenced was peripheral blood, taken on day 0 of AZD1222 vaccination. The sequence was collected from an adult in good health. The chain couples TRBV28 to TRBJ2-2; D gene ambiguous. The CDR3 is CASSFNPTGELFF. CDR3 nucleotide sequence: TGTGCCAGCAGTTTTAATCCCACCGGGGAGCTGTTTTTT.